This T cell receptor beta chain was obtained from a study of T cell repertoires in cytomegalovirus infection. This clonotype has at least ten counts. TCRdb used MiXCR to reprocess the reads, holding one entry per CDR3 protein. The sample records almost 550,000 distinct CDR3 sequences, approximately 16% being singletons. The TCR was taken from a human donor in good health (CMV status not recorded). Some clones in this sample may be carry-over from other donors' samples. Sequences were obtained from CD8+ T cells from PBMCs.

In nucleotides, the CDR3 is TGTGCCAGCAGCTTGGCCGGGAGCTATAGCAATCAGCCCCAGCATTTT. It is translated as CASSLAGSYSNQPQHF. The V call is TRBV5-6, the J call TRBJ1-5; D is undetermined. Trimming removed 0 bases at V and 0 bases at J, with 10 bases between. Germline V gives CDR1 SGHDT, CDR2 YYEEEE. The CDR3 loop spans 16 amino acids.